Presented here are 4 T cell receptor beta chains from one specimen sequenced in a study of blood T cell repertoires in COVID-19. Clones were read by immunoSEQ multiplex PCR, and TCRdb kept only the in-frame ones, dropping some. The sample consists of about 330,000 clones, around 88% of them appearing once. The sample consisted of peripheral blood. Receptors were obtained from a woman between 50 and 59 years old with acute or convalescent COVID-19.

The CDR3 DNA reads TGTGCCACCAGTGATTTGGCGGGAGGGGAGACCCAGTACTTC. Translating it yields CATSDLAGGETQYF. The V call is TRBV24-1, the J call TRBJ2-5; 9 nucleotides match TRBD2. The V and J ends lost 0 bases and 5 bases, in that order; junction bases with no gene match: 0. The CDR3 runs 14 residues. Per the germline V gene, CDR1 is KGHDR and CDR2 is SFDVKD.

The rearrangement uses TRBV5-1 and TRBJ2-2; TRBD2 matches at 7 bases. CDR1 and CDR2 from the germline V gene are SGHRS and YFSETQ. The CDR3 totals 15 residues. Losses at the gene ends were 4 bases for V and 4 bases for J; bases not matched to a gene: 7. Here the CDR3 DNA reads TGCGCCAGCAGCGACGGACTAGTTCTCACCGGGGAGCTGTTTTTT. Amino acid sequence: CASSDGLVLTGELFF. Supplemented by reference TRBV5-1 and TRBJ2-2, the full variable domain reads KAGVTQTPRYLIKTRGQQVTLSCSPISGHRSVSWYQQTPGQGLQFLFEYFSETQRNKGNFPGRFSGRQFSNSRSEMNVSTLELGDSALYLCASSDGLVLTGELFFGEGSRLTVL.

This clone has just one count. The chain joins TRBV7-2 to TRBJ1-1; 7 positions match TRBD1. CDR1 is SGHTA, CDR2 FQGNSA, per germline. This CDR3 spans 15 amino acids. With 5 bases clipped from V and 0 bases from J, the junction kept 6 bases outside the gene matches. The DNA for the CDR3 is TGTGCCAGCAGCAGACGGACAGGAATGAACACTGAAGCTTTCTTT. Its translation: CASSRRTGMNTEAFF.

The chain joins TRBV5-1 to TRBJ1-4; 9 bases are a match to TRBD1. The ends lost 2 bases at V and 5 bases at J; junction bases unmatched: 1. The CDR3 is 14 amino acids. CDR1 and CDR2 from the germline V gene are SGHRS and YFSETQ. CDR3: CASSFGTGNEKLFF. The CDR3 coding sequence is TGCGCCAGCAGCTTCGGGACAGGGAATGAAAAACTGTTTTTT.